The 5 T cell receptor beta chains in this list originate from one sample, sequenced in a study of blood T cells in healthy people across ages. Primers used in a second PCR of about 6 to 11 cycles were a sample-barcoded 5' primer and a J-beta primer mix. From the 5' RACE reads, TCRdb called clonotypes with MiXCR, one entry per CDR3 protein. The sample includes 800,000 to 950,000 distinct CDR3 sequences, 35% to 40% of them seen just once. The specimen sequenced was blood. The receptors were gathered from a man between 18 and 35 years old in good health.

This clonotype was seen a handful of times. V is TRBV4-2 and J is TRBJ1-5, with D possibly being TRBD1 (6 bases). Germline CDR1 LGHNA, CDR2 YNFKEQ. Trimming took off 0 bases at V and 2 bases at J, with 11 bases between the two ends. There are 16 residues in the CDR3. The CDR3 loop is CASSQEGAGGNQPQHF. DNA for the CDR3: TGTGCCAGCAGCCAAGAAGGGGCAGGGGGCAATCAGCCCCAGCATTTT.

As concerns this clonotype: A much more abundant neighbour one base away suggests this may be a read error. The V and J genes are TRBV27 and TRBJ1-2; no firm D call. Deletions cut 8 bases from V and 4 bases from J, with 11 bases between. CDR3 length equals 12 residues. The germline V gene has CDR1 MNHEY and CDR2 SMNVEV (reference sequence). The CDR3 sequence is CASYQSSYGYTF. The DNA for the CDR3 is TGTGCCAGCTACCAGTCTAGCTATGGCTACACCTTC.

This clonotype was found a few times. The chain carries TRBV15 and TRBJ2-1; D perhaps matches TRBD2 (6 bases). V was shortened by 0 bases and J by 0 bases, with 9 bases between the two germline ends. The CDR3 has 16 residues. Germline V CDR1 and CDR2: LNHNV, YYDKDF (reference sequence). DNA of the CDR3: TGTGCCACCAGCAGAGAAGGAGGGAGCTCCTACAATGAGCAGTTCTTC. It is translated as CATSREGGSSYNEQFF.

The CDR3 region has the DNA TGTGCCAGCAGCCGAGGACGGAGCAATCAGCCCCAGCATTTT. Translation: CASSRGRSNQPQHF. The chain combines TRBV27 with TRBJ1-5; D gene unclear. V was shortened by 6 bases and J by 1 base, with 10 bases between the two germline ends. Per germline, CDR1 MNHEY and CDR2 SMNVEV (reference sequence). The CDR3 extends over 14 amino acids.

The chain couples TRBV24-1 to TRBJ2-7; D may be TRBD2 (6 bases). The J call may be in error: the DNA end matches TRBJ2-5 better. This CDR3 contains 14 residues. Germline CDR1 and CDR2: KGHDR and SFDVKD. The CDR3 DNA sequence: TGTGCCACCAGTCGGGGGAACCTGGGAGAGACCCAGTACTTC. Translating gives CATSRGNLGETQYF.